Listed here are 20 T cell receptor beta chains from one sample, sequenced in a study of T cells in women clearing cervical HPV infection. TCRdb's copy holds only in-frame clones and misses some; the assay was immunoSEQ multiplex PCR. Recorded here are some 19,000 clones; the top ten clones represent roughly 16%. Sequences were obtained from blood buffy coat. The receptors were sampled from a woman between 18 and 75 years old with a cervical HPV16 infection that either progressed to CIN3+ or cleared (not recorded which).

Concerning this clone: Coverage ceases 3 residues before the CDR3 finishes, and the germline J gene fills in the end. The chain recombines TRBV30 with TRBJ2-1; 7 nucleotides line up with TRBD1. CDR1 is GTSNPN, CDR2 SVGIG, per germline (reference sequence). This CDR3 comprises 13 residues. The ends lost 6 bases at V and 4 bases at J; junction bases unmatched: 6. The sequenced CDR3 bases are TGTGCCTGCGAAACGGGACAGTACAATGAG. Translation: CACETGQYNE. The entire CDR3 protein is CACETGQYNEQFF.

Of note for this clone: The CDR3 extends 3 residues past the end of the read, so its final part is completed from the germline J gene. J is TRBJ2-4 and V is TRBV20-1; 10 bases line up with TRBD2. The germline V gene encodes CDR1 DFQATT and CDR2 SNEGSKA (reference sequence). The CDR3 runs 12 residues. CDR3 residues: CSGASGGETQYF. The sequenced CDR3 bases are TGCAGTGGGGCTAGCGGGGGAGAGACT.

Of note for this clone: The CDR3 end lies 3 residues beyond the end of the read and is filled in from the germline J gene. V is TRBV2 and J is TRBJ2-3, with unresolved D. V shed 4 bases and J shed 3 bases, with 8 bases lying between them. Germline V gene data show CDR1 as SNHLY and CDR2 as FYNNEI. The length of the CDR3 is 13 residues. The sequenced CDR3 bases are TGTGCCAGCAGTGTTTTGTCTACAGATACG. This codes for CASSVLSTDT. The whole CDR3 protein reads CASSVLSTDTQYF.

To note about this clone: One junction end disagrees with the germline gene, perhaps due to a read error. The read finishes 3 residues shy of the CDR3 end, and the germline J gene is used to complete it. This chain links TRBV4-2 with TRBJ2-6, with 10 bases identical to TRBD2. This CDR3 comprises 17 residues. CDR1 and CDR2 (germline): LGHNA, YNFKEQ. CDR3 amino acids: CASSQSGGASGANVLTF. The sequenced part of the CDR3 DNA is TGCGCCAGCAGCCAAAGCGGGGGGGCCTCTGGGGCCAACGTC.

Remarks on this clone: The sequenced fragment ends 3 residues before the CDR3 boundary, so the rest is inferred from the germline J gene. V gene TRBV19 combines with J gene TRBJ1-4, with a weak D call TRBD1 (5 bases). CDR1 is LNHDA and CDR2 is SQIVND in the germline V gene (reference sequence). There are 17 residues in the CDR3. CDR3 sequence: CASTPFWGNSGANVLFF. CDR3 DNA, as far as it was read: TGTGCCAGTACCCCGTTTTGGGGTAACTCTGGGGCCAACGTA.

Of note for this clone: The read ends 3 residues shy of where the CDR3 ends; the end is completed using the germline J gene. The V and J genes are TRBV2 and TRBJ1-1; no clear D. The V gene lost 7 bases and the J gene lost 4 bases, with 13 bases spanning the gap. This CDR3 comprises 13 residues. Germline values: CDR1 SNHLY, CDR2 FYNNEI. CDR3 DNA (partial): TGTGCCAGCATAAGTCATGAGGGCACTGAA. Translated, it gives CASISHEGTE. The full CDR3 is CASISHEGTEAFF.

About this clone: Read sequence stops 3 residues before the CDR3 end, and the germline J gene provides the missing end. V gene TRBV19 combines with J gene TRBJ2-3; D gene unclear. CDR3 size: 13 residues. CDR1 is LNHDA, CDR2 SQIVND, per germline (reference sequence). The part of the CDR3 DNA that was read is TGTGCCAGTAGTATATCAGCCCAGGAGACG. It specifies CASSISAQET. The entire CDR3 is CASSISAQETQYF.

CDR3 residues: CASSNTLGGGVRTDTQYF. Incomplete CDR3 DNA: TGTGCCAGCAGCAATACTCTGGGCGGGGGGGTAAGGACAGATACG. V is TRBV13 and J is TRBJ2-3; 9 positions agree with TRBD2. The read terminates 3 residues before the CDR3 end, so the remaining end is supplied by the germline J gene. The CDR3 contains 18 residues. Trimming cost V 5 bases and J 3 bases; bases outside gene matches: 15. Per germline, CDR1 PRHDT and CDR2 FYEKMQ (reference sequence).

Turning to this clone: The CDR3 extends 3 residues past the end of the read, so its final part is completed from the germline J gene. The genes are TRBV20-1 and TRBJ2-1, with D tentatively TRBD2 (5 bases). There are 12 residues in the CDR3. V was trimmed by 3 bases and J by 2 bases, leaving 5 bases between them. Germline CDR1 reads DFQATT; CDR2 reads SNEGSKA (reference sequence). The covered CDR3 bases are TGCAGTGCTAGCGGGGCCTACAATGAG. Translation gives CSASGAYNE. The complete CDR3 reads CSASGAYNEQFF.

Notes on this clone: The sequenced fragment ends 3 residues before the CDR3 boundary, so the rest is inferred from the germline J gene. The sample contains more than one DNA sequence encoding this CDR3. This sequence joins TRBV7-2 and TRBJ1-3; TRBD1 might be the D (5 bases). Germline-derived CDR1 and CDR2 are SGHTA and FQGNSA. The CDR3 has 14 residues. V was pared by 5 bases and J by 4 bases, with 12 bases between. The CDR3 sequence is CASSQGLVGNTIYF. The sequenced part of the CDR3 DNA is TGTGCCAGCAGCCAGGGCCTGGTGGGAAACACC.

Notes on this clone: The read terminates 3 residues before the CDR3 end, so the remaining end is supplied by the germline J gene. The chain employs TRBV6-1 and TRBJ2-2; no reliable D call. This CDR3 region has 14 residues. The V end was cut by 0 bases, the J end by 5 bases, with 7 bases between. Germline lookup yields CDR1 MNHNS and CDR2 SASEGT. The sequenced CDR3 bases are TGTGCCAGCAGTGAAGCGGTGAGGACCGGGGAG. It specifies CASSEAVRTGE. The entire CDR3 protein is CASSEAVRTGELFF.

As for this clone: With the read ending 3 residues before the CDR3 end, the germline J gene is used to fill in that end. The chain joins TRBV19 to TRBJ1-5; no firm D call. The V end was cut by 1 base, the J end by 1 base, with 17 bases between. The CDR3 length is 18 residues. Germline loops: CDR1 LNHDA, CDR2 SQIVND (reference sequence). CDR3 sequence reads: CASSIGGGSTRSNQPQHF. Partial CDR3 DNA: TGTGCCAGTAGTATAGGAGGTGGGTCGACCAGGAGCAATCAGCCC.

Note on this clone: The CDR3 goes on 3 residues after the read ends, and that part is filled in from the germline J gene. The V and J genes are TRBV2 and TRBJ2-2; 7 positions match TRBD1. There are 14 residues in the CDR3. V lost 6 bases and J lost 4; bases outside the gene matches: 5. Germline V lookup: CDR1 SNHLY, CDR2 FYNNEI. Incomplete CDR3 DNA: TGTGCCAGCAGAGGGACAGCCCCCACCGGGGAG. It is translated as CASRGTAPTGE. The entire CDR3 reads CASRGTAPTGELFF. The full variable domain, completed using reference TRBV2 and TRBJ2-2, is EPEVTQTPSHQVTQMGQEVILRCVPISNHLYFYWYRQILGQKVEFLVSFYNNEISEKSEIFDDQFSVERPDGSNFTLKIRSTKLEDSAMYFCASRGTAPTGELFFGEGSRLTVL.

Details on this clone: The read terminates 3 residues ahead of where the CDR3 ends, so the germline J gene completes it. The V gene is TRBV11-2, the J gene TRBJ1-4; D is unresolved. The CDR3 has 14 residues. CDR1 and CDR2 (germline): SGHAT, FQNNGV. This CDR3 reads CASSLELTNSPLFF. The sequenced CDR3 bases are TGTGCCAGCAGCTTAGAATTGACAAATTCACCA.

The part of the CDR3 DNA that was read is TGTGCCAGCAGCCGCGGGACAGGATCGTACGAG. Translation: CASSRGTGSYE. The whole CDR3 sequence is CASSRGTGSYEQYF. The rearrangement joins TRBV5-4 to TRBJ2-7, with TRBD1 identical over 8 bases. The observed sequence ends 3 residues before the CDR3 terminus, with the missing tail filled in from the germline J gene. The CDR3 sequence is 14 residues long. The trim removed 4 bases at V and 4 bases at J, leaving 7 bases unmatched. Germline loops: CDR1 SGHNT, CDR2 YYREEE (reference sequence).

About this clone itself: The CDR3 extends 3 residues past the end of the read, so its final part is completed from the germline J gene. The identical CDR3 is also encoded by other nucleotide sequences in the sample. This chain joins TRBV19 and TRBJ2-7; TRBD1 matches at 7 bases. Germline loops: CDR1 LNHDA, CDR2 SQIVND (reference sequence). V lost 1 base to trimming and J lost 3 bases; unmatched junction nucleotides: 6. The CDR3 covers 15 residues. Here the CDR3 reads CASSIGGTAGYEQYF. Incomplete CDR3 DNA: TGTGCCAGTAGTATAGGTGGGACAGCCGGCTACGAG.

A note on this clone: The sequenced fragment ends 3 residues before the CDR3 boundary, so the rest is inferred from the germline J gene. The chain has TRBV18 and TRBJ2-5, with 10 positions matching TRBD1. V trimming: 2 bases; J trimming: 4 bases; junction bases outside the gene matches: 7. CDR1 is KGHSH and CDR2 is LQKENI in the germline V gene. The CDR3 runs 16 residues. CDR3 region: CASSPARQGALETQYF. The part of the CDR3 DNA that was read is TGTGCCAGCTCACCAGCTCGACAGGGGGCACTAGAGACC.

The CDR3 here is CASSEGGTVYEQYF. The covered CDR3 bases are TGTGCCAGCAGTGAGGGAGGGACAGTATACGAG. The chain is built from TRBV6-1 and TRBJ2-7; the D gene could be TRBD1 or TRBD2 (7 bases each). The read is 3 residues too short to cover the CDR3 end, so that end is filled in from the germline J gene. Trimming stripped 3 bases from V and 4 bases from J, with 13 bases between. This CDR3 has 14 residues. Germline loops: CDR1 MNHNS, CDR2 SASEGT.

About this clone itself: The CDR3 end falls 3 residues outside the read, so it is completed with the germline J gene. The chain is built from TRBV20-1 and TRBJ1-1, with a tentative D call TRBD1 (5 bases). CDR1 and CDR2 from the germline V gene are DFQATT and SNEGSKA (reference sequence). V gave up 2 bases and J gave up 4 bases, with 14 bases separating them. CDR3 size: 14 residues. CDR3 region: CSARQIGDTTEAFF. Partial CDR3 DNA: TGCAGTGCTAGACAGATAGGGGATACCACTGAA.

Remarks on this clone: The read ends 3 residues shy of where the CDR3 ends; the end is completed using the germline J gene. V is TRBV18 and J is TRBJ2-3; perhaps TRBD1 as D (6 bases). Germline V gives CDR1 KGHSH, CDR2 LQKENI. The CDR3 length is 17 residues. The CDR3 spells CASSPLGHGTLGETQYF. The DNA read from the CDR3 is TGTGCCAGCTCACCATTGGGTCATGGGACACTTGGAGAGACG.